This paragraph reports one T cell receptor (beta chain). Antigen specificity is unknown. These data originate in a study of T-cell reconstitution after alpha-beta-depleted transplantation in children. The V end lost 1 base, the J end lost 2 bases, and 14 bases lay between the germline ends. The CDR3 spans 16 residues. Germline CDR1 reads LGHNA; CDR2 reads YSLEER. During its preparation, the TCRbeta library received unique molecular identifiers. TCRdb reprocessed the PCR reads via MiXCR and lists one record per CDR3 protein. The sample has fewer than 700,000 distinct CDR3 sequences; roughly 13% are singletons. Study results and caveats: Surviving recipient T cells and thymic progenitors produced the high day-60 TCRbeta diversity seen in some patients. Fresh T-cell production supplied most of the T-cell counts and diversity seen one year after transplant. Expanded clones from the graft, numbering several hundred, reportedly supplied alpha-beta T cells about two months after transplant.

The TCR comes from a male patient aged 10 to 17 who had a stem cell transplant for acute myeloid leukemia, so the T cells may come from the graft donor. The chain employs TRBV4-3 and TRBJ2-5, with D perhaps matching TRBD1 (6 bases). Sequencing used PBMCs, mostly from graft donor cells, obtained 360 days after TCRalphabeta/CD19-depleted stem cell transplant. CDR3 DNA: TGCGCCAGCAGCCAAGGACCGGGGACAACTCAAGAGACCCAGTACTTC. Translating gives CASSQGPGTTQETQYF.